This TCR beta chain was obtained from a study of cytomegalovirus exposure and HLA in healthy donors. Across the study: Counted in an early data release were some 81 million unique TCRs from HLA-typed donors. Study findings and constraints: Another analysis was done later, and it associated 16,951 TCR beta sequences with HLA alleles at 0.05 false discovery rate. It was shown in a later analysis that HLA-associated TCR beta chains were more clonally expanded than other, equally common chains.

In regard to this clone: No antigen is known for it.

Trimming removed 4 bases at V and 4 bases at J, with 8 bases between. CDR3 size: 13 residues. Per the germline V gene, CDR1 is SGHDN and CDR2 is FVKESK. This PCR relied on a set of 60 Vbeta primers and 13 Jbeta primers. Assay used: immunoSEQ multiplex PCR; TCRdb lists only in-frame clones, some missing. The sample has about 62,000 clones; about 90% are singletons. The material sequenced was PBMCs. The TCR was taken from a young man in good health and CMV-seronegative. The chain is built from TRBV14 and TRBJ2-1; TRBD1 is a possible D gene (5 bases). The CDR3 here is CASSLQGYNEQFF. As DNA, the CDR3 is TGTGCCAGCAGCCTGCAGGGATACAATGAGCAGTTCTTC.